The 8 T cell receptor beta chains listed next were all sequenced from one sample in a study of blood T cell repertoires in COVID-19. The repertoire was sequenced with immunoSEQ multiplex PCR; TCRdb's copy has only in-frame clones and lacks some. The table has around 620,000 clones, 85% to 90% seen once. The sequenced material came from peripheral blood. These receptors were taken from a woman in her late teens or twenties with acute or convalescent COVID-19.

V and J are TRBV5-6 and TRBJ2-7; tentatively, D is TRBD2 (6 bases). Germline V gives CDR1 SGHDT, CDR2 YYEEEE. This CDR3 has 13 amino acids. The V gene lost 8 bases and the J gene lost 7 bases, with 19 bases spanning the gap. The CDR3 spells CASTKVGAGEQYF. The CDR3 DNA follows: TGTGCCAGTACCAAGGTTGGGGCGGGGGAGCAGTACTTC.

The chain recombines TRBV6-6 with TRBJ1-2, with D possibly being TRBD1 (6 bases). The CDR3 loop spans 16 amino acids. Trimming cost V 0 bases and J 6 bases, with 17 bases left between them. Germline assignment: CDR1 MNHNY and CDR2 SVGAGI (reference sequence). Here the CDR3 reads CASSYSRPRGYDGYTF. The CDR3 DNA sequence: TGTGCCAGCAGTTACTCCAGACCCAGGGGTTACGATGGCTACACCTTC.

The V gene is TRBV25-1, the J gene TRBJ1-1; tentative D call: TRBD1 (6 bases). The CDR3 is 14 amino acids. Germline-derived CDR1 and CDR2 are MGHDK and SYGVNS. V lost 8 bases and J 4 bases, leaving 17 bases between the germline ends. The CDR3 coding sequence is TGTGCCAGCGGGATCACAGGGTCGAGCACTGAAGCTTTCTTT. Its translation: CASGITGSSTEAFF.

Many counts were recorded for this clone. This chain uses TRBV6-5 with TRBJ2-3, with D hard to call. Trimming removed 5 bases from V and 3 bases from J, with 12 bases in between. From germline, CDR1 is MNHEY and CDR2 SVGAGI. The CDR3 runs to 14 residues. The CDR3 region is CASSLGSGTDTQYF. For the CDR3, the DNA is TGTGCCAGCAGTCTGGGCAGTGGGACAGATACGCAGTATTTT.

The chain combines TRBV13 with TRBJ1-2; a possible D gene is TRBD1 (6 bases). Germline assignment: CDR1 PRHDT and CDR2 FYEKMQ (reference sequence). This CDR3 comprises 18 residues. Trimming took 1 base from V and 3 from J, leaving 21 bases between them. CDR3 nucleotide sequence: TGTGCCAGCAGCTTAGAGGGAGACAGGACGCCTCCGGACTATGGCTACACCTTC. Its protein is CASSLEGDRTPPDYGYTF. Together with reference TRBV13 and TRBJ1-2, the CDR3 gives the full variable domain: AAGVIQSPRHLIKEKRETATLKCYPIPRHDTVYWYQQGPGQDPQFLISFYEKMQSDKGSIPDRFSAQQFSDYHSELNMSSLELGDSALYFCASSLEGDRTPPDYGYTFGSGTRLTVV.

The CDR3 DNA sequence: TGCAGCGTTGAGGGCGGGACAGAATTCTATGGCTACACCTTC. Its protein product is CSVEGGTEFYGYTF. The rearrangement links TRBV29-1 to TRBJ1-2; 7 nucleotides line up with TRBD1. This CDR3 is 14 amino acids long. The J segment lost 4 bases and the V segment lost 3 bases, leaving 8 bases of the junction unmatched. Germline V CDR1 and CDR2: SQVTM, ANQGSEA.

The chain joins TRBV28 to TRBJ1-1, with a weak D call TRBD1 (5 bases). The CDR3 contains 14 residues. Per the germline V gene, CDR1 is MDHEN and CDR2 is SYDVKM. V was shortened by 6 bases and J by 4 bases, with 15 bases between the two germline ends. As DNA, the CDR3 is TGTGCCAGCAGCCAATTCGGGGGGGTCACTGAAGCTTTCTTT. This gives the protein CASSQFGGVTEAFF.

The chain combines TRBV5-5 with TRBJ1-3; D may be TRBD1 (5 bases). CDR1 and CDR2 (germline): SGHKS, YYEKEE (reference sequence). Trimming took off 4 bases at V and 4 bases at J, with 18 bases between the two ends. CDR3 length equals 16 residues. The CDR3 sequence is CASSRGEGSYGNTIYF. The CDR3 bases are TGTGCCAGCAGCAGAGGGGAGGGGTCTTACGGAAACACCATATATTTT.